Below are 9 T cell receptor beta chains sequenced from a single sample in a study of T cells in Graves' hyperthyroidism and ophthalmopathy. Amplification of TCR beta CDR3 regions used RNA as the template. HTBI primers were used for first-round RT-PCR of the TCR CDR3. TCRdb fed the multiplex PCR reads into MiXCR, producing one record per CDR3 protein. This table holds around 660,000 distinct CDR3 sequences, 45% found once. Sequencing was done on a sample of peripheral blood or thyroid tissue (not recorded which). Receptors were obtained from an adult man with Graves' disease, either hyperthyroidism or ophthalmopathy (not recorded which).

This clonotype was observed a handful of times. The chain links TRBV12-3 or TRBV12-4 to TRBJ2-7, with D tentatively TRBD1 (6 bases). This CDR3 has 16 residues. The V end was cut by 5 bases, the J end by 4 bases, with 21 bases between. CDR3 sequence: CASSEEGPGQWYEQYF. The CDR3 DNA reads as TGTGCCAGCAGTGAAGAGGGTCCGGGACAATGGTACGAGCAGTACTTC.

Only a few counts were recorded for this clonotype. The genes are TRBV7-9 and TRBJ2-7; 9 nucleotides align to TRBD1. From germline, CDR1 is SEHNR and CDR2 FQNEAQ (reference sequence). V was clipped by 5 bases and J by 5 bases; unmatched bases: 10. This CDR3 is 15 amino acids long. In DNA form, the CDR3 reads TGTGCCAGCAGCGCCCGGGACAGGGCTGCCGACGAGCAGTACTTC. Translating gives CASSARDRAADEQYF.

As DNA, the CDR3 is TGCAGCGTCGGACAGGGTGAGACAGCTGAAAAACTGTTTTTT. Protein product: CSVGQGETAEKLFF. The chain employs TRBV29-1 and TRBJ1-4, with 8 bases identical to TRBD1. This CDR3 has 14 amino acids. The junction had 10 bases not matched to a gene; V was cut back by 6 bases and J by 7 bases. Germline CDR1 is SQVTM and CDR2 is ANQGSEA.

This sequence joins TRBV7-6 and TRBJ1-2; 7 nucleotides agree with TRBD1. The CDR3 length is 14 residues. The germline CDR1 and CDR2 sequences are SGHVS and FNYEAQ. After removal of 5 bases from V and 3 bases from J, the junction contained 6 bases not matched to a gene. CDR3 DNA: TGTGCCAGCAGCCTGGGACAGAATTACTATGGCTACACCTTC. Its translation: CASSLGQNYYGYTF. Based on the CDR3 plus reference TRBV7-6 and TRBJ1-2, the full variable domain is GAGVSQSPRYKVTKRGQDVALRCDPISGHVSLYWYRQALGQGPEFLTYFNYEAQQDKSGLPNDRFSAERPEGSISTLTIQRTEQRDSAMYRCASSLGQNYYGYTFGSGTRLTVV.

This clonotype was observed a handful of times. This CDR3 is CASSLKGGGRTEAFF. DNA of the CDR3: TGTGCCAGCAGCTTAAAAGGGGGCGGAAGGACTGAAGCTTTCTTT. This chain joins TRBV7-3 and TRBJ1-1; 7 bases align to TRBD1. From germline, CDR1 is SGHTA and CDR2 FQGTGA. CDR3 length equals 15 residues. J was trimmed by 5 bases and V by 1 base; bases with no gene match: 7.

On this clonotype itself: A much larger clone differs by one base, so this may be a read error. The chain is built from TRBV7-9 and TRBJ1-5, with D uncertain. Germline V gene lookup returns CDR1 SEHNR and CDR2 FQNEAQ (reference sequence). The V and J ends lost 5 bases and 0 bases respectively, with 11 bases between them. This CDR3 has 15 residues. The CDR3 is CASSPDGCSNQPQHF. CDR3 nucleotide sequence: TGTGCCAGCAGCCCGGACGGATGTAGCAATCAGCCCCAGCATTTT.

This clonotype has only a few counts. This chain joins TRBV6-2 or TRBV6-3 and TRBJ1-2; TRBD1 matches 9 bases. The V gene's germline CDR1 is MNHEY and CDR2 SVGEGT. CDR3 length: 15 amino acids. The V and J ends lost 6 bases and 6 bases, in that order; junction bases with no gene match: 11. The CDR3 region has the DNA TGTGCCAGCAGACCTCTTGACCGGGACAGGGATGGCTACACCTTC. The encoded protein is CASRPLDRDRDGYTF.

The chain employs TRBV20-1 and TRBJ2-5, with TRBD2 matching over 7 bases. The V gene end was trimmed by 0 bases and the J gene end by 6 bases; junction bases not matched to a gene: 10. CDR1 and CDR2 (germline): DFQATT, SNEGSKA (reference sequence). This CDR3 has 15 residues. The CDR3 DNA reads TGCAGTGCTAGAGATCCCCGGGACTATTACCAGACCCAGTACTTC. Its protein is CSARDPRDYYQTQYF.

The gene calls are TRBV20-1 and TRBJ1-1, with D hard to call. The V end lost 1 base, the J end lost 0 bases, and 6 bases lay between the germline ends. Germline V gene sequence: CDR1 DFQATT, CDR2 SNEGSKA (reference sequence). The CDR3 loop spans 13 amino acids. The CDR3 nucleotides read TGCAGTGCTAGAGTCGAGATGAACACTGAAGCTTTCTTT. As protein: CSARVEMNTEAFF.